Listed below are T cell receptor beta chains from one sample, sequenced in a study of blood T cells in healthy people across ages. TCRdb analysed the 5' RACE reads with MiXCR anew, one entry per CDR3 protein. The table lists about 780,000 distinct CDR3 sequences, about half of them singletons, with approximately 18% in the top ten. The material sequenced was blood. The receptor source for this set is an elderly man in good health. The CDR3 runs from the conserved cysteine through the conserved F or W. The D gene is left open where the match is weak. Where a row states a size, it is once, few, many or the class of an expanded clone; other rows omit it.

V gene: TRBV27; clone size: -; D gene: -; J gene: TRBJ1-5; CDR3 protein: CASSQKGPSSNQPQHF; CDR3 DNA: TGTGCCAGCAGTCAAAAAGGACCGTCTAGCAATCAGCCCCAGCATTTT
V gene: TRBV20-1; clone size: few; D gene: TRBD2; J gene: TRBJ2-5; CDR3 protein: CSASFGTSHQETQYF; CDR3 DNA: TGCAGTGCTAGTTTTGGGACTAGCCACCAAGAGACCCAGTACTTC
V gene: TRBV28; clone size: -; D gene: TRBD2; J gene: TRBJ2-7; CDR3 protein: CASSLPGLAGGYEQYF; CDR3 DNA: TGTGCCAGCAGTTTACCCGGACTAGCCGGAGGTTACGAGCAGTACTTC
V gene: TRBV7-2; clone size: once; D gene: TRBD2; J gene: TRBJ2-5; CDR3 protein: CASSKRGAGQETQYF; CDR3 DNA: TGTGCCAGCAGCAAGCGGGGGGCCGGACAAGAGACCCAGTACTTC
V gene: TRBV20-1; clone size: -; D gene: TRBD2; J gene: TRBJ2-1; CDR3 protein: CSAPGFTSGILNEQFF; CDR3 DNA: TGCAGTGCCCCGGGATTTACTAGCGGGATCCTCAATGAGCAGTTCTTC
V gene: TRBV29-1; clone size: -; D gene: TRBD1; J gene: TRBJ1-2; CDR3 protein: CSVRSDRANRANYGYTF; CDR3 DNA: TGCAGCGTCCGCTCGGACAGGGCGAATCGAGCTAACTATGGCTACACCTTC
V gene: TRBV7-2; clone size: -; D gene: -; J gene: TRBJ2-5; CDR3 protein: CASSLEIGQGPRETQYF; CDR3 DNA: TGTGCCAGCAGCTTAGAGATTGGGCAGGGGCCCAGGGAGACCCAGTACTTC
V gene: TRBV5-1; clone size: -; D gene: TRBD2; J gene: TRBJ2-1; CDR3 protein: CASSYTGLAGVYNKQFF; CDR3 DNA: TGCGCCAGCAGCTACACCGGACTAGCGGGCGTCTACAATAAGCAGTTCTTC
V gene: TRBV7-8; clone size: -; D gene: -; J gene: TRBJ1-2; CDR3 protein: CASSLAPVANYGYTF; CDR3 DNA: TGTGCCAGCAGCTTAGCGCCGGTAGCTAACTATGGCTACACCTTC
V gene: TRBV15; clone size: -; D gene: -; J gene: TRBJ2-7; CDR3 protein: CAASVEGYEQYF; CDR3 DNA: TGTGCCGCCAGCGTTGAGGGATACGAGCAGTACTTC
V gene: TRBV7-8; clone size: -; D gene: -; J gene: TRBJ2-2; CDR3 protein: CASNQRRTSNTGELFF; CDR3 DNA: TGTGCCAGCAATCAAAGGCGCACGTCGAACACCGGGGAGCTGTTTTTT
V gene: TRBV5-1; clone size: -; D gene: TRBD2; J gene: TRBJ2-5; CDR3 protein: CASSPGRGGRDETQYF; CDR3 DNA: TGCGCCAGCAGCCCTGGGAGGGGCGGGAGAGACGAGACCCAGTACTTC
V gene: TRBV3-1; clone size: few; D gene: -; J gene: TRBJ2-6; CDR3 protein: CASSQDWTETGANVLTF; CDR3 DNA: TGTGCCAGCAGCCAAGATTGGACAGAGACTGGGGCCAACGTCCTGACTTTC
V gene: TRBV19; clone size: -; D gene: -; J gene: TRBJ2-1; CDR3 protein: CASSDRPHNEQFF; CDR3 DNA: TGTGCCAGTAGTGACAGACCCCACAATGAGCAGTTCTTC
V gene: TRBV4-1; clone size: -; D gene: TRBD2; J gene: TRBJ2-7; CDR3 protein: CASSQGLGLGTYEQYF; CDR3 DNA: TGCGCCAGCAGCCAAGGCCTGGGACTAGGGACCTACGAGCAGTACTTC
V gene: TRBV5-4; clone size: -; D gene: -; J gene: TRBJ2-7; CDR3 protein: CASSSEGDEQYF; CDR3 DNA: TGTGCCAGCAGCTCAGAAGGGGACGAGCAGTACTTC
V gene: TRBV7-6; clone size: -; D gene: TRBD1; J gene: TRBJ1-2; CDR3 protein: CASRAGGFDRGQDGYTF; CDR3 DNA: TGTGCCAGCAGAGCGGGGGGGTTCGACAGGGGGCAAGATGGCTACACCTTC
V gene: TRBV25-1; clone size: -; D gene: -; J gene: TRBJ1-6; CDR3 protein: CASSEVRGDYSPLHF; CDR3 DNA: TGTGCCAGCAGTGAGGTACGAGGGGATTATTCACCCCTCCACTTT
V gene: TRBV20-1; clone size: few; D gene: -; J gene: TRBJ2-3; CDR3 protein: CSARDLKGADTQYF; CDR3 DNA: TGCAGTGCTAGAGATCTTAAGGGAGCGGATACGCAGTATTTT
V gene: TRBV29-1; clone size: few; D gene: -; J gene: TRBJ2-1; CDR3 protein: CSVGTMGNEQFF; CDR3 DNA: TGCAGCGTTGGGACCATGGGGAATGAGCAGTTCTTC
V gene: TRBV7-3; clone size: -; D gene: -; J gene: TRBJ2-7; CDR3 protein: CASSVGFSYEQYF; CDR3 DNA: TGTGCCAGCAGCGTAGGGTTTTCCTACGAGCAGTACTTC
V gene: TRBV20-1; clone size: -; D gene: -; J gene: TRBJ2-7; CDR3 protein: CSARGVDSYEQYF; CDR3 DNA: TGCAGTGCTAGGGGGGTAGACTCCTACGAGCAGTACTTC
V gene: TRBV27; clone size: -; D gene: -; J gene: TRBJ2-1; CDR3 protein: CASSSLWGREFF; CDR3 DNA: TGTGCCAGCAGTTCGCTTTGGGGAAGGGAGTTCTTC
V gene: TRBV28; clone size: -; D gene: -; J gene: TRBJ2-7; CDR3 protein: CASSLFQGKHAEQYF; CDR3 DNA: TGTGCCAGCAGTTTATTCCAGGGGAAGCATGCCGAGCAGTACTTC
V gene: TRBV5-1; clone size: -; D gene: -; J gene: TRBJ2-1; CDR3 protein: CASSLGGVWDEQFF; CDR3 DNA: TGCGCCAGCAGCTTGGGTGGGGTGTGGGATGAGCAGTTCTTC